This entry describes one TCR beta chain. Antigen specificity is unknown. The sample originates from a study of T cell responses to AZD1222 COVID-19 vaccine. Notes on the study in general: Reports indicate that nearly half of spike-specific TCRs are directed at unmutated variant regions.

CDR1 and CDR2 from the germline V gene are KGHSH and LQKENI. CDR3 length: 14 amino acids. Trimming left V 3 bases short and J 5 bases short, with 11 bases between. The method was immunoSEQ multiplex PCR; TCRdb's version includes in-frame clones alone and lacks a portion of them. This table holds around 170,000 clones, approximately 91% found once. The source is an adult in good health. The source material was peripheral blood, sampled on day 0 of AZD1222 vaccination. The V and J genes are TRBV18 and TRBJ2-1; possibly TRBD1 for D (6 bases). The DNA of the CDR3 is TGTGCCAGCTCACCGCGACAGGCCAACAATGAGCAGTTCTTC. This translates into CASSPRQANNEQFF.